The table lists the clone carrying this T cell receptor beta chain with a count of one. The data were obtained in a study of CD8+CD57+ T cells in acquired aplastic anemia. The TCR beta profiling, which covered VDJ combination and CDR3 sequence, was carried out using genomic DNA as the template. TCRdb reanalysed the reads using MiXCR and keeps one entry per CDR3 protein. The profile shows tens of thousands of distinct CDR3 sequences, more than 75% of them singletons. CDR1 and CDR2 from the germline V gene are SGDLS and YYNGEE. With V trimmed by 4 bases and J by 2 bases, 5 bases remained unmatched. CDR3 size: 14 residues.

This receptor was identified in a human donor in good health, serving as a control. The rearrangement uses TRBV9 and TRBJ2-7; TRBD1 agrees at 8 bases. The sequenced sample consisted of sorted CD4+, CD8+, or CD8+CD57+ T cells (not recorded which) from PBMCs. CDR3 loop: CASSRQGRAYEQYF. CDR3 nucleotide sequence: TGTGCCAGCAGCCGACAGGGGAGAGCCTACGAGCAGTACTTC.